The present entry profiles one TCR beta chain with its context. Antigen unknown. Next came a second PCR, run for about 7 to 12 cycles, which used a sample-barcoded 5' primer along with a J-beta primer mix. TCRdb redid the calling of the 5' RACE reads with MiXCR, one entry per CDR3 protein. The sample has about 1,500,000 distinct CDR3 sequences; 28% are singletons. The sample originates from a study of blood T cells in healthy people across ages. Study summary: Template switching retrieved approximately one barcoded beta molecule for each two T cells. Regarding the study as a whole: PBMCs were not sorted, which prevented a conclusive comparison of naive versus antigen-experienced cells.

The J segment lost 7 bases and the V segment lost 5 bases, leaving 9 bases of the junction unmatched. Germline V gene lookup returns CDR1 SGHRS and CDR2 YFSETQ. The CDR3 extends over 14 amino acids. Extraction of total RNA produced a minimum of 5.5 micrograms from each sample. The clonotype comes from a woman aged 25 to 45 in good health. The source material was blood. The chain couples TRBV5-1 to TRBJ2-1, with 7 bases matching TRBD1. The CDR3 region is CASSPRQGLNEQFF. DNA for the CDR3: TGCGCCAGCAGTCCTAGACAGGGCTTAAATGAGCAGTTCTTC. The full variable domain, with the rest looked up from reference TRBV5-1 and TRBJ2-1, is KAGVTQTPRYLIKTRGQQVTLSCSPISGHRSVSWYQQTPGQGLQFLFEYFSETQRNKGNFPGRFSGRQFSNSRSEMNVSTLELGDSALYLCASSPRQGLNEQFFGPGTRLTVL.